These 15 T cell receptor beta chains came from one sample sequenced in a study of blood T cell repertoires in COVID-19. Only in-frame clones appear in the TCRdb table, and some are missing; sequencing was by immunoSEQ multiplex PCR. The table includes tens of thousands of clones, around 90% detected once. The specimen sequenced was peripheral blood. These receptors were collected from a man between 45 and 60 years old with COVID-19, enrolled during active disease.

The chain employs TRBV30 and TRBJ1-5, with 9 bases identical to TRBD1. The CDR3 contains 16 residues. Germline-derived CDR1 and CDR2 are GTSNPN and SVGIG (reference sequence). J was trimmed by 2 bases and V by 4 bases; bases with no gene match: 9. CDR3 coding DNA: TGTGCCTGGAAGGACAGGGGTAGGTTGGGCAATCAGCCCCAGCATTTT. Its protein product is CAWKDRGRLGNQPQHF.

The CDR3 protein is CASRSSGQKNEKLFF. The CDR3, as DNA: TGTGCCAGCAGGTCTTCGGGACAGAAGAATGAAAAACTGTTTTTT. This chain connects TRBV6-5 to TRBJ1-4; 7 bases map to TRBD1. The length of the CDR3 is 15 residues. V lost 6 bases to trimming and J lost 5 bases; unmatched junction nucleotides: 9. Germline lookup yields CDR1 MNHEY and CDR2 SVGAGI.

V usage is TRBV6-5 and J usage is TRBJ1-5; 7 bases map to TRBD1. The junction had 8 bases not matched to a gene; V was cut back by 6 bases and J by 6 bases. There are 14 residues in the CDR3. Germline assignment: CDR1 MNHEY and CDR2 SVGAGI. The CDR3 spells CASSLRQGSQPQHF. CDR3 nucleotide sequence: TGTGCCAGCAGCCTCAGACAGGGAAGTCAGCCCCAGCATTTT.

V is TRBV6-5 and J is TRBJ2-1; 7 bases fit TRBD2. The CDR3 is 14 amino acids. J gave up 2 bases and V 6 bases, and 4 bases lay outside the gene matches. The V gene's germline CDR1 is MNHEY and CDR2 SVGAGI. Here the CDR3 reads CASSERGPYNEQFF. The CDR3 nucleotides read TGTGCCAGCAGCGAGCGGGGACCCTACAATGAGCAGTTCTTC.

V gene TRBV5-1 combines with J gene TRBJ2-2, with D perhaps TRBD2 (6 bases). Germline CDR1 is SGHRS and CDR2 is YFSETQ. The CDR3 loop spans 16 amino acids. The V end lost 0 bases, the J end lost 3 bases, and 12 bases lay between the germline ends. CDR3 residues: CASSLARTIDTGELFF. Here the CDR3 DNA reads TGCGCCAGCAGCTTGGCTCGGACTATAGACACCGGGGAGCTGTTTTTT.

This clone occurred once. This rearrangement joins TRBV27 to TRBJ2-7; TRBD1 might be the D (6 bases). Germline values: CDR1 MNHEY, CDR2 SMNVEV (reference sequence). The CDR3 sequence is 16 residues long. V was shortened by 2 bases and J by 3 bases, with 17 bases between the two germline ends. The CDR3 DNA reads TGTGCCAGCAGTTTAATAACCGGGACATCTATCTACGAGCAGTACTTC. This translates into CASSLITGTSIYEQYF.

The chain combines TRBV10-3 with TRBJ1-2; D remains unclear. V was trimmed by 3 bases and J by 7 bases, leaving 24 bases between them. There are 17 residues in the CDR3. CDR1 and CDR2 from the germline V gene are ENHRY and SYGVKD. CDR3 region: CAISDSGSRNRGGGYTF. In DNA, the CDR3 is TGTGCCATCAGTGATTCCGGGAGCAGGAATCGGGGTGGTGGCTACACCTTC.

The CDR3: CATSDVRGIKETQYF. DNA of the CDR3: TGTGCCACCAGTGATGTCAGGGGGATAAAAGAGACCCAGTACTTC. J is TRBJ2-5 and V is TRBV24-1; 7 bases match TRBD1. The CDR3 loop spans 15 amino acids. The trim removed 3 bases at V and 3 bases at J, leaving 6 bases unmatched. Germline loops: CDR1 KGHDR, CDR2 SFDVKD.

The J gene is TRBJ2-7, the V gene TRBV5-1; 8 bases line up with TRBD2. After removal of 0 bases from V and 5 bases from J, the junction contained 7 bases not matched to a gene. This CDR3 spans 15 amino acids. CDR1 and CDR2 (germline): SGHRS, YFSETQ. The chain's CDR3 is CASSLVVSGGNEQYF. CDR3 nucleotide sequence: TGCGCCAGCAGCTTGGTGGTCAGCGGGGGCAACGAGCAGTACTTC.

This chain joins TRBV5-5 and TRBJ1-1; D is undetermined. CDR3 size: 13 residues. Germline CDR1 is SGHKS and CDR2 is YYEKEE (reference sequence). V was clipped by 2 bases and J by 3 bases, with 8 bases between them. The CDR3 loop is CASSFNVDTEAFF. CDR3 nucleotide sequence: TGTGCCAGCAGCTTTAACGTAGACACTGAAGCTTTCTTT.

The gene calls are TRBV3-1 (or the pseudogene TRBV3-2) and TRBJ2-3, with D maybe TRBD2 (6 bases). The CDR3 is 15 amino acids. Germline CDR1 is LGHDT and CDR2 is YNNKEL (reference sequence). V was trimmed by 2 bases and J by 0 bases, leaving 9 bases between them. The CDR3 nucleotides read TGTGCCAGCAGCCAATCAGGAGGGAGCACAGATACGCAGTATTTT. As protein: CASSQSGGSTDTQYF.

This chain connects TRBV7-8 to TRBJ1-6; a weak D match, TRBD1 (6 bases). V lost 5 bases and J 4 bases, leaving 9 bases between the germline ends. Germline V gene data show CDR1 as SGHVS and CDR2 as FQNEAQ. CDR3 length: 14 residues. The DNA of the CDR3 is TGTGCCAGCAGCAGGACAGTATATAATTCACCCCTCCACTTT. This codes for CASSRTVYNSPLHF.

CDR3: CASSQAGTVSSPLHF. In DNA form, the CDR3 reads TGCGCCAGCAGCCAGGCCGGGACAGTAAGTTCACCCCTCCACTTT. This rearrangement joins TRBV4-3 to TRBJ1-6, with 7 bases matching TRBD1. The CDR3 loop spans 15 amino acids. The germline CDR1 and CDR2 sequences are LGHNA and YSLEER. V trimming: 3 bases; J trimming: 9 bases; junction bases outside the gene matches: 8.

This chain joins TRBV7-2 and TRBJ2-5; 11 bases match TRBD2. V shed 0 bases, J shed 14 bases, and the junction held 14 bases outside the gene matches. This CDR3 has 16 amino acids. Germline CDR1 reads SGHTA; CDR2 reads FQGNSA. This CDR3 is CASSLAEDRGLAETYF. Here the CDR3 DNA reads TGTGCCAGCAGCTTAGCGGAGGACAGGGGACTAGCGGAGACATACTTC.

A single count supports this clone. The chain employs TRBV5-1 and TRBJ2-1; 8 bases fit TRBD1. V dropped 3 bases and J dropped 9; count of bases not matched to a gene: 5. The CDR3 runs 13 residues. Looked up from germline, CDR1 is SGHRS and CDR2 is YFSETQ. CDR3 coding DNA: TGCGCCAGCAGCTCTTTACAGGGGGGTGAGCAGTTCTTC. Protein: CASSSLQGGEQFF. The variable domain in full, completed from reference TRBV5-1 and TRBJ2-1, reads KAGVTQTPRYLIKTRGQQVTLSCSPISGHRSVSWYQQTPGQGLQFLFEYFSETQRNKGNFPGRFSGRQFSNSRSEMNVSTLELGDSALYLCASSSLQGGEQFFGPGTRLTVL.